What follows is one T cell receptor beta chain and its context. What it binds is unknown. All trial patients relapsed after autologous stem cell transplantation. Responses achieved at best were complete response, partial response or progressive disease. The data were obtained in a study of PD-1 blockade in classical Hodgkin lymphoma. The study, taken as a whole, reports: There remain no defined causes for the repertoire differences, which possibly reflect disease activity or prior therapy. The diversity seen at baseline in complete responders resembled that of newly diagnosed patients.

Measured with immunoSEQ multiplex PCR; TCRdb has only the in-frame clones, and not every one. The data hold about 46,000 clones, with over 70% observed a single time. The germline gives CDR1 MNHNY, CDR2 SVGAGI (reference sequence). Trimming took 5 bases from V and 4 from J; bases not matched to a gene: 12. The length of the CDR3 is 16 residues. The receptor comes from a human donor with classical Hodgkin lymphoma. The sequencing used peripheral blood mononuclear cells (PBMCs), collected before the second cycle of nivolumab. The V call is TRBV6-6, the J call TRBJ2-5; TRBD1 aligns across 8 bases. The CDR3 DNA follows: TGTGCCAGCAGTACCGAGATGGGACAGGTTTCAGAGACCCAGTACTTC. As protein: CASSTEMGQVSETQYF.